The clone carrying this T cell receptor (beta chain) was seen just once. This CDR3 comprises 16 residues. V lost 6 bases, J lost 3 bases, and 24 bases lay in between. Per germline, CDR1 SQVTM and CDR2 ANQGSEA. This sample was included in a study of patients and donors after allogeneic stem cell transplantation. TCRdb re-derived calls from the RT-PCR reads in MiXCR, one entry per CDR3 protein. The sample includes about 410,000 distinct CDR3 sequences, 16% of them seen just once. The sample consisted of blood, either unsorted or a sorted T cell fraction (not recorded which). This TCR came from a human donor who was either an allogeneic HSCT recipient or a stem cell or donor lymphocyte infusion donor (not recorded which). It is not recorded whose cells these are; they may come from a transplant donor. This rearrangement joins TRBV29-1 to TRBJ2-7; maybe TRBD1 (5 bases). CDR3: CSVKFERWQGDYEQYF. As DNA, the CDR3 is TGCAGCGTCAAGTTTGAGAGGTGGCAGGGCGACTACGAGCAGTACTTC.